The 27 T cell receptor beta chains below come from one sample, sequenced in a study of blood T cell repertoires in COVID-19. Repertoires were generated with immunoSEQ multiplex PCR, while TCRdb's copy carries only in-frame clones and drops some. The data show roughly 330,000 clones, about 82% seen once. The sequencing input was peripheral blood. All receptors come from a woman aged 45-65 years with acute or convalescent COVID-19.

This clone was counted only a few times. The rearrangement joins TRBV7-9 to TRBJ1-4, with no clear D. Germline lookup yields CDR1 SEHNR and CDR2 FQNEAQ (reference sequence). The CDR3 is 12 amino acids. V lost 5 bases and J lost 11, with 12 bases in between. CDR3 nucleotides: TGTGCCAGCAGCCCCCCCCCGAGGAAACTGTTTTTT. This gives the protein CASSPPPRKLFF.

CDR3 region: CASSRRENGYTF. The CDR3 DNA is TGTGCCAGCAGCCGGAGAGAGAACGGCTACACCTTC. J is TRBJ1-2 and V is TRBV5-8; D remains unclear. The CDR3 sequence is 12 residues long. V lost 4 bases, J lost 8 bases, and 12 bases lay in between. CDR1 is SGHTS and CDR2 is YDEGEE in the germline V gene.

The chain is built from TRBV28 and TRBJ1-1; 10 bases line up with TRBD1. The ends lost 3 bases at V and 11 bases at J; junction bases unmatched: 12. CDR3 length: 15 residues. CDR1 MDHEN and CDR2 SYDVKM come from the germline V gene. CDR3 amino acids: CASSLVTGGAGKAFF. The CDR3 DNA is TGTGCCAGCAGTTTGGTGACAGGGGGCGCGGGAAAGGCTTTCTTT.

CDR3 DNA: TGTGCCAGCAGCTTTCTTCAGTCGGGAAATTCACCCCTCCACTTT. This codes for CASSFLQSGNSPLHF. The gene calls are TRBV7-2 and TRBJ1-6; no clear D. CDR3 length equals 15 residues. V gave up 3 bases and J gave up 7 bases, with 13 bases separating them. From germline, CDR1 is SGHTA and CDR2 FQGNSA.

The chain combines TRBV2 with TRBJ2-5; TRBD1 matches 8 bases. The germline V gene encodes CDR1 SNHLY and CDR2 FYNNEI. Unmatched junction bases numbered 8, after V lost 6 bases and J lost 5 bases. This CDR3 contains 14 residues. The CDR3 DNA reads as TGTGCCAGCAGCCCCGGGACAGGTGGCGAGACCCAGTACTTC. Amino acid sequence: CASSPGTGGETQYF.

This chain links TRBV10-3 with TRBJ1-3; TRBD1 aligns across 7 bases. The CDR3 contains 17 residues. CDR1 and CDR2 from the germline V gene are ENHRY and SYGVKD. Germline trimming cut 2 bases from V and 4 bases from J; bases unmatched to any gene: 11. The CDR3 is CAISEGAGGDSGNTIYF. DNA for the CDR3: TGTGCCATCAGTGAGGGTGCAGGGGGAGACTCCGGAAACACCATATATTTT.

The chain combines TRBV7-8 with TRBJ2-7; TRBD2 aligns across 7 bases. Germline trimming cut 11 bases from V and 2 bases from J; bases unmatched to any gene: 9. The CDR3 covers 13 residues. CDR1 and CDR2 from the germline V gene are SGHVS and FQNEAQ. Written as DNA, the CDR3 is TGTGCCGCCTCTAAGCGGGGCACCTACGAGCAGTACTTC. This codes for CAASKRGTYEQYF. Full variable domain (missing parts from reference TRBV7-8 and TRBJ2-7): GAGVSQSPRYKVAKRGQDVALRCDPISGHVSLFWYQQALGQGPEFLTYFQNEAQLDKSGLPSDRFFAERPEGSVSTLKIQRTQQEDSAVYLCAASKRGTYEQYFGPGTRLTVT.

For the CDR3, the DNA is TGTGCCAGCAGTTACTCGGGAGTACAAACCGGGGAGCTGTTTTTT. Encoded protein: CASSYSGVQTGELFF. The J gene is TRBJ2-2, the V gene TRBV6-5, with TRBD2 as a possible D gene (5 bases). The CDR3 has 15 residues. Germline assignment: CDR1 MNHEY and CDR2 SVGAGI. V shed 0 bases and J shed 5 bases, with 10 bases lying between them.

V gene TRBV5-6 combines with J gene TRBJ1-2; 7 bases fit TRBD1. This CDR3 contains 16 residues. Germline V gene sequence: CDR1 SGHDT, CDR2 YYEEEE. The V and J ends lost 4 bases and 3 bases, in that order; junction bases with no gene match: 12. The CDR3 DNA reads TGTGCCAGCAGCCCTCGGGACAGTAGATGGGACTATGGCTACACCTTC. Amino acids: CASSPRDSRWDYGYTF.

V gene TRBV7-2 combines with J gene TRBJ1-5, with unresolved D. Germline CDR1 SGHTA, CDR2 FQGNSA. The CDR3 covers 15 residues. V was shortened by 1 base and J by 5 bases, with 12 bases between the two germline ends. The CDR3 region has the DNA TGTGCCAGCAGCTTAGGGACTCGGGGATATCAGCCCCAGCATTTT. As protein: CASSLGTRGYQPQHF.

With regard to this clone: A read error may produce the germline difference seen at one junction end. This chain joins TRBV5-5 and TRBJ2-1; 7 nucleotides line up with TRBD1. This CDR3 is built from 11 residues. Looked up from germline, CDR1 is SGHKS and CDR2 is YYEKEE (reference sequence). CDR3 nucleotides: TGTGCCAGCAGCTTGTGGACAGGCGACGTCTTC. Residues: CASSLWTGDVF.

This clone was observed a few times. This chain links TRBV19 with TRBJ1-5; tentatively, D is TRBD1 (6 bases). The CDR3 runs to 16 residues. Trimming removed 5 bases at V and 7 bases at J, with 21 bases between. In germline, CDR1 is LNHDA, CDR2 SQIVND (reference sequence). In DNA, the CDR3 is TGTGCCAGTAGTTCCCTATATATGGGGGCACAGCAGCCCCAGCATTTT. Amino acid sequence: CASSSLYMGAQQPQHF.

The rearrangement links TRBV12-3 or TRBV12-4 to TRBJ2-7, with D maybe TRBD2 (6 bases). Trimming stripped 3 bases from V and 4 bases from J, with 10 bases between. The CDR3 totals 13 residues. The CDR3 DNA is TGTGCCAGCAGTTTGGCGGGATTATACGAGCAGTACTTC. It yields the protein CASSLAGLYEQYF.

This clone has only a few counts. The chain couples TRBV5-7 to TRBJ1-2, with D possibly being TRBD1 (5 bases). Being an ORF, TRBV5-7 has a function that is uncertain. CDR3 length: 16 amino acids. Trimming stripped 0 bases from V and 7 bases from J, with 19 bases between. The DNA of the CDR3 is TGTGCCAGCAGCTTGGCAACAGGAACAATGCCTAGTGGCTACACCTTC. It specifies CASSLATGTMPSGYTF.

The chain joins TRBV6-6 to TRBJ2-2, with 7 bases matching TRBD2. V lost 3 bases, J lost 3 bases, and 1 base stayed unmatched. Germline loops: CDR1 MNHNY, CDR2 SVGAGI (reference sequence). CDR3 size: 14 residues. CDR3 DNA: TGTGCCAGCAGTTATGCGGGGGACACCGGGGAGCTGTTTTTT. It yields the protein CASSYAGDTGELFF.

This chain joins TRBV5-6 and TRBJ1-4; weak D call: TRBD1 (5 bases). CDR1 SGHDT and CDR2 YYEEEE come from the germline V gene. V lost 1 base to trimming and J lost 6 bases, with 13 bases between them. The CDR3 has 15 residues. CDR3 coding DNA: TGTGCCAGCAGCTTGAGGGGTGTTGGTGATGAAAAACTGTTTTTT. It yields the protein CASSLRGVGDEKLFF.

CDR3 DNA sequence: TGTGCCAGCAGTTCTGTCTTGACAGGGGTGGGCGAGCAGTACTTC. It specifies CASSSVLTGVGEQYF. This chain links TRBV27 with TRBJ2-7, with TRBD1 identical over 8 bases. Germline CDR1 MNHEY, CDR2 SMNVEV (reference sequence). The J segment lost 6 bases and the V segment lost 4 bases, leaving 11 bases of the junction unmatched. The CDR3 totals 15 residues.

The genes are TRBV29-1 and TRBJ2-1, with TRBD2 identical over 11 bases. V shed 1 base, J shed 4 bases, and the junction held 0 bases outside the gene matches. This CDR3 has 14 residues. CDR1 is SQVTM, CDR2 ANQGSEA, per germline. CDR3 nucleotides: TGCAGCGTTGAAGGACTAGCGGGGTACAATGAGCAGTTCTTC. Protein: CSVEGLAGYNEQFF.

The chain carries TRBV5-5 and TRBJ2-3; 14 nucleotides agree with TRBD2. V shed 0 bases and J 4 bases; nucleotides not matched to a gene: 4. The CDR3 is made up of 17 amino acids. Per germline, CDR1 SGHKS and CDR2 YYEKEE (reference sequence). Written as DNA, the CDR3 is TGTGCCAGCAGCTTGGCCCGACTAGCGGGGGGGGCAGATACGCAGTATTTT. Protein sequence: CASSLARLAGGADTQYF.

This chain joins TRBV28 and TRBJ1-1; 8 positions match TRBD1. The CDR3 is 13 amino acids. Trimming took 3 bases from V and 11 from J; bases not matched to a gene: 8. CDR1 is MDHEN and CDR2 is SYDVKM in the germline V gene. The CDR3 sequence is CASSFPQGATAFF. The CDR3 bases are TGTGCCAGCAGTTTCCCCCAGGGGGCGACGGCTTTCTTT. The full variable domain, its missing parts supplied by reference TRBV28 and TRBJ1-1, is DVKVTQSSRYLVKRTGEKVFLECVQDMDHENMFWYRQDPGLGLRLIYFSYDVKMKEKGDIPEGYSVSREKKERFSLILESASTNQTSMYLCASSFPQGATAFFGQGTRLTVV.

V is TRBV18 and J is TRBJ1-2; no definite D call. CDR1 is KGHSH and CDR2 is LQKENI in the germline V gene. V was cut by 8 bases and J by 6 bases, with 16 bases left in between. The CDR3 has 13 residues. The CDR3 is CASVNSTAHGYTF. In DNA, the CDR3 is TGTGCCAGCGTAAACAGCACGGCACATGGCTACACCTTC.

The chain combines TRBV28 with TRBJ2-5; perhaps TRBD1 as D (5 bases). V was cut by 3 bases and J by 4 bases, with 12 bases left in between. Germline V gives CDR1 MDHEN, CDR2 SYDVKM. The CDR3 runs to 14 residues. In DNA form, the CDR3 reads TGTGCCAGCAGTTTGGGCGGCCAGGGAGAGACCCAGTACTTC. It yields the protein CASSLGGQGETQYF.

The chain uses TRBV5-1 and TRBJ1-4; D might be TRBD1 (5 bases). Germline V lookup: CDR1 SGHRS, CDR2 YFSETQ. V lost 0 bases to trimming and J lost 8 bases, with 11 bases between them. This CDR3 has 14 residues. The CDR3, as DNA: TGCGCCAGCAGCTTGGACGGGGGTTGGGAAAAACTGTTTTTT. This translates into CASSLDGGWEKLFF.

In this sample, this clone turned up once. The chain employs TRBV28 and TRBJ2-7, with 13 bases that match TRBD2. Germline V gene data show CDR1 as MDHEN and CDR2 as SYDVKM. V lost 1 base, J lost 3 bases, and 6 bases stayed unmatched. The CDR3 has 17 amino acids. In DNA form, the CDR3 reads TGTGCCAGCAGTTTATATGGACTAGCGGGGGAACTCTACGAGCAGTACTTC. Translated, it gives CASSLYGLAGELYEQYF.

This chain uses TRBV5-1 with TRBJ2-7; TRBD2 aligns across 11 bases. In germline, CDR1 is SGHRS, CDR2 YFSETQ. This CDR3 is 23 amino acids long. V trimming: 1 base; J trimming: 2 bases; junction bases outside the gene matches: 26. The CDR3 coding sequence is TGCGCCAGCAGCTTGTGGGTACGCAAAGAGACTAGCGGGAAGGCCCCGGGAACCTACGAGCAGTACTTC. This encodes CASSLWVRKETSGKAPGTYEQYF.

This clone has just one count. This rearrangement joins TRBV11-2 to TRBJ1-1, with TRBD1 matching 7 bases. The CDR3 is 14 residues long. After removal of 4 bases from V and 4 bases from J, the junction contained 6 bases not matched to a gene. Germline assignment: CDR1 SGHAT and CDR2 FQNNGV. DNA of the CDR3: TGTGCCAGCAGCTCCTACAGGGGTACCACTGAAGCTTTCTTT. Its protein is CASSSYRGTTEAFF.

J is TRBJ1-6 and V is TRBV2; 9 bases are shared with TRBD1. Germline loops: CDR1 SNHLY, CDR2 FYNNEI. V lost 2 bases and J lost 6; bases outside the gene matches: 5. This CDR3 region has 16 residues. The CDR3 protein is CASSEWGTGLNSPLHF. As DNA, the CDR3 is TGTGCCAGCAGTGAATGGGGGACAGGGCTTAATTCACCCCTCCACTTT.